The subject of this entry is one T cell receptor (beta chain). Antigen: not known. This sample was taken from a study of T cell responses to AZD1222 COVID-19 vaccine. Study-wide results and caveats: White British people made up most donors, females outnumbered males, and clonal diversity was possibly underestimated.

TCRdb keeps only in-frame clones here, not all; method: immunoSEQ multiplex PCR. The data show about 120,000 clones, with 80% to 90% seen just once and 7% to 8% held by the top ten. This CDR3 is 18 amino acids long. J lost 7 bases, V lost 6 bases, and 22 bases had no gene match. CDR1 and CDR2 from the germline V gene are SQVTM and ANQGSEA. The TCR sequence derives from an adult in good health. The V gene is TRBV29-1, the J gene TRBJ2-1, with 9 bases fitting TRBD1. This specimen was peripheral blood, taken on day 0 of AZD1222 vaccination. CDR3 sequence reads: CSVEGGYFRGQGVNEQFF. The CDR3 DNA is TGCAGCGTCGAGGGGGGATATTTCCGGGGACAGGGTGTAAATGAGCAGTTCTTC.